This TCR beta chain was sequenced for a study of PD-L1 blockade in urothelial cancer. Study information: When blood samples were assessed, the median T cell count was around 150,000.

The germline CDR1 and CDR2 sequences are MDHEN and SYDVKM. This CDR3 has 14 amino acids. V dropped 4 bases and J dropped 2 bases, with 11 bases sitting between them. Specified time point: pretreatment peripheral blood. TCRdb's copy holds only in-frame clones and misses some; the assay was immunoSEQ multiplex PCR. The table lists 30,000 to 40,000 clones, around 82% of them singletons. This TCR came from a man between 60 and 75 years old with urothelial cancer. Sequencing was performed on PBMCs, taken around atezolizumab (anti-PD-L1) treatment. The chain uses TRBV28 and TRBJ1-1; D gene unclear. The chain's CDR3 is CASSSTLTNTEAFF. CDR3 bases: TGTGCCAGCAGTTCCACACTAACCAACACTGAAGCTTTCTTT.